These T cell receptor beta chains were read from a single sample in a study of CD8 T cells in ankylosing spondylitis. TCRdb re-analysed the 5' RACE reads in MiXCR, keeping a single row per CDR3 protein. Of about 300,000 distinct CDR3 sequences in the sample, roughly 11% were seen once. Material: blood, either unsorted or a sorted T cell fraction (not recorded which). The origin of the receptors is a female donor with ankylosing spondylitis or in good health (not recorded which). Both conserved end residues are part of each CDR3. The D gene is left open where the match is weak. Only part of the rows carry a size: once, few, many, or a class if the clone is expanded.

j_gene: TRBJ2-1; v_gene: TRBV10-3; abundance: many; d_gene: NA; CDR3nt: TGTGCAGGGGCAACATCATACAATGAGCAGTTCTTC; CDR3aa: CAGATSYNEQFF
j_gene: TRBJ1-1; v_gene: TRBV3-1; abundance: many; d_gene: NA; CDR3nt: TGTGCCAGCAGCCGCGTCAGGGGAACTGAAGCTTTCTTT; CDR3aa: CASSRVRGTEAFF
j_gene: TRBJ2-7; v_gene: TRBV20-1; abundance: many; d_gene: TRBD1; CDR3nt: TGCAGTGCTCGAGACAGGGGGCTCCGTTCCTACGAGCAGTACTTC; CDR3aa: CSARDRGLRSYEQYF
j_gene: TRBJ2-7; v_gene: TRBV6-5; abundance: NA; d_gene: TRBD2; CDR3nt: TGTGCCAGCAGTTACACTAGCGGGGGGGCGCGCGAGCAGTACTTC; CDR3aa: CASSYTSGGAREQYF
j_gene: TRBJ2-3; v_gene: TRBV20-1; abundance: many; d_gene: NA; CDR3nt: TGCAGTGCTAGTAGCGTTGGAGGCACAGATACGCAGTATTTT; CDR3aa: CSASSVGGTDTQYF
j_gene: TRBJ2-2; v_gene: TRBV28; abundance: NA; d_gene: NA; CDR3nt: TGTGCCAGCAGTTTAACTTTCTCCAGGGTCACCGGGGAGCTGTTTTTT; CDR3aa: CASSLTFSRVTGELFF
j_gene: TRBJ2-5; v_gene: TRBV20-1; abundance: many; d_gene: NA; CDR3nt: TGCAGTGCCGAAATCCAAGAGACCCAGTACTTC; CDR3aa: CSAEIQETQYF
j_gene: TRBJ2-5; v_gene: TRBV20-1; abundance: many; d_gene: NA; CDR3nt: TGCAGTGCGAGAGAGGCAGGGCGCGAGACCCAGTACTTC; CDR3aa: CSAREAGRETQYF
j_gene: TRBJ2-2; v_gene: TRBV12-3/TRBV12-4; abundance: NA; d_gene: TRBD1; CDR3nt: TGTGCCAGCAGTTTTCGACAGGGGGGCATCGGGGAGCTGTTTTTT; CDR3aa: CASSFRQGGIGELFF
j_gene: TRBJ2-5; v_gene: TRBV15; abundance: many; d_gene: NA; CDR3nt: TGTGCCACCAGCCTCCGAAGGGCGGGTAGAGAGACCCAGTACTTC; CDR3aa: CATSLRRAGRETQYF
j_gene: TRBJ2-5; v_gene: TRBV20-1; abundance: many; d_gene: TRBD2; CDR3nt: TGCAGTGCTAGAGGAGGGACTAGCGGGGAATCCCAAGAGACCCAGTACTTC; CDR3aa: CSARGGTSGESQETQYF
j_gene: TRBJ2-1; v_gene: TRBV28; abundance: many; d_gene: NA; CDR3nt: TGTGCCAGCAAGGAAGGGGGGTCTTTCGGGGAGCAGTTCTTC; CDR3aa: CASKEGGSFGEQFF
j_gene: TRBJ2-7; v_gene: TRBV13; abundance: NA; d_gene: TRBD2; CDR3nt: TGTGCCAGCAGCCCGCACGGGGGAGGGAAGTCCTACGAGCAGTACTTC; CDR3aa: CASSPHGGGKSYEQYF
j_gene: TRBJ2-1; v_gene: TRBV7-3; abundance: few; d_gene: TRBD2; CDR3nt: TGTGCCAGCAGCACAGCGGGGGGTGAATTCAATGAGCAGTTCTTC; CDR3aa: CASSTAGGEFNEQFF
j_gene: TRBJ2-3; v_gene: TRBV13; abundance: few; d_gene: TRBD1; CDR3nt: TGTGCCAGCAGCCCCGGACAGGGCGGTTTTTCCACAGATACGCAGTATTTT; CDR3aa: CASSPGQGGFSTDTQYF
j_gene: TRBJ1-2; v_gene: TRBV5-1; abundance: many; d_gene: NA; CDR3nt: TGCGCCAGCAGCTTGCAGGCAGGGCAGCAATATGGCTACACCTTC; CDR3aa: CASSLQAGQQYGYTF
j_gene: TRBJ2-5; v_gene: TRBV11-2; abundance: few; d_gene: TRBD1; CDR3nt: TGTGCCAGCCGACGGACAGGGGGAGGACGAGAGACCCAGTACTTC; CDR3aa: CASRRTGGGRETQYF
j_gene: TRBJ2-3; v_gene: TRBV5-1; abundance: many; d_gene: NA; CDR3nt: TGCGCCAGCAGCTACAAAAGTGGCGTCGTGGCAGATACGCAGTATTTT; CDR3aa: CASSYKSGVVADTQYF
j_gene: TRBJ2-1; v_gene: TRBV9; abundance: many; d_gene: NA; CDR3nt: TGTGCCAGCAGCGTAGGGGGGCACAATGAGCAGTTCTTC; CDR3aa: CASSVGGHNEQFF
j_gene: TRBJ2-7; v_gene: TRBV6-5; abundance: many; d_gene: NA; CDR3nt: TGTGCCAGCAGTTACTCGGAGTTCTCCTACGAGCAGTACTTC; CDR3aa: CASSYSEFSYEQYF
j_gene: TRBJ2-7; v_gene: TRBV7-2; abundance: few; d_gene: TRBD1; CDR3nt: TGTGCCAGCAGCTTAAGACAGGGAAAGACCTACGAGCAGTACTTC; CDR3aa: CASSLRQGKTYEQYF
j_gene: TRBJ1-5; v_gene: TRBV20-1; abundance: few; d_gene: NA; CDR3nt: TGCAGTGCTAGAGGTAATCAGCCCCAGCATTTT; CDR3aa: CSARGNQPQHF
j_gene: TRBJ2-1; v_gene: TRBV20-1; abundance: many; d_gene: NA; CDR3nt: TGCAGTGCTAGAGATATCTATGAGCAGTTCTTC; CDR3aa: CSARDIYEQFF
j_gene: TRBJ1-4; v_gene: TRBV6-5; abundance: few; d_gene: TRBD1; CDR3nt: TGTGCCAGCACTTCCGGGACAGGGGCTGAAAAACTGTTTTTT; CDR3aa: CASTSGTGAEKLFF
j_gene: TRBJ2-7; v_gene: TRBV20-1; abundance: NA; d_gene: TRBD2; CDR3nt: TGCAGTGCTAGAGCCTTTGGGACTAGCGGGACCCTTCCCGAAACCTACGAGCAGTACTTC; CDR3aa: CSARAFGTSGTLPETYEQYF
j_gene: TRBJ1-3; v_gene: TRBV11-2; abundance: few; d_gene: NA; CDR3nt: TGTGCCAGCAGCTTAGAAGGTAGCAGGAGCTCTGGAAACACCATATATTTT; CDR3aa: CASSLEGSRSSGNTIYF
j_gene: TRBJ2-1; v_gene: TRBV12-3/TRBV12-4; abundance: many; d_gene: TRBD2; CDR3nt: TGTGCCAGCAGTTTCGCTCTAGCGGGGGGGTCATACAATGAGCAGTTCTTC; CDR3aa: CASSFALAGGSYNEQFF
j_gene: TRBJ2-1; v_gene: TRBV18; abundance: many; d_gene: NA; CDR3nt: TGTGCCAGCTCACCCGGACTACACAATGAGCAGTTCTTC; CDR3aa: CASSPGLHNEQFF
j_gene: TRBJ2-3; v_gene: TRBV24-1; abundance: few; d_gene: NA; CDR3nt: TGTGCCACCAGTGACTCTCCAGGAGGGTGGAATTCAGATACGCAGTATTTT; CDR3aa: CATSDSPGGWNSDTQYF
j_gene: TRBJ1-1; v_gene: TRBV28; abundance: many; d_gene: NA; CDR3nt: TGTGCCAGCCGCTACTCAGTACTTGAAGCTTTCTTT; CDR3aa: CASRYSVLEAFF
j_gene: TRBJ2-5; v_gene: TRBV6-2/TRBV6-3; abundance: many; d_gene: NA; CDR3nt: TGTGCCAGCAAACAGGGTTTGGAGACCCAGTACTTC; CDR3aa: CASKQGLETQYF
j_gene: TRBJ2-1; v_gene: TRBV7-8; abundance: few; d_gene: TRBD1; CDR3nt: TGTGCCAGCAGCTCGCTCAAGGACAGGGTGGATGAGCAGTTCTTC; CDR3aa: CASSSLKDRVDEQFF
j_gene: TRBJ1-5; v_gene: TRBV28; abundance: few; d_gene: NA; CDR3nt: TGTGCCAGCAGTTTTCAGAATCAGCCCCAGCATTTT; CDR3aa: CASSFQNQPQHF
j_gene: TRBJ2-6; v_gene: TRBV27; abundance: many; d_gene: NA; CDR3nt: TGTGCCAGCAGTTTAAGTCCTTCTGGGGCCAACGTCCTGACTTTC; CDR3aa: CASSLSPSGANVLTF
j_gene: TRBJ2-1; v_gene: TRBV7-8; abundance: many; d_gene: TRBD1; CDR3nt: TGTGCCAGCAGCTTCACAGGGGGGTCCTACAATGAGCAGTTCTTC; CDR3aa: CASSFTGGSYNEQFF
j_gene: TRBJ2-7; v_gene: TRBV5-1; abundance: many; d_gene: NA; CDR3nt: TGCGCCAGCAGCTTGGGGCAGAACTACGAGCAGTACTTC; CDR3aa: CASSLGQNYEQYF
j_gene: TRBJ2-5; v_gene: TRBV5-1; abundance: few; d_gene: NA; CDR3nt: TGCGCCAGCAGCTTGGGCACGATAGACCAAGAGACCCAGTACTTC; CDR3aa: CASSLGTIDQETQYF
j_gene: TRBJ2-3; v_gene: TRBV20-1; abundance: NA; d_gene: NA; CDR3nt: TGCAGTGCTAGTTGGCAGCAAACAGATACGCAGTATTTT; CDR3aa: CSASWQQTDTQYF
j_gene: TRBJ1-6; v_gene: TRBV2; abundance: NA; d_gene: NA; CDR3nt: TGTGCCAGCAGGGGAAATAATTCACCCCTCCACTTT; CDR3aa: CASRGNNSPLHF
j_gene: TRBJ1-6; v_gene: TRBV5-1; abundance: NA; d_gene: NA; CDR3nt: TGCGCCAGCAGGCCCGGGGGGGGGCTTGATTCACCCCTCCACTTT; CDR3aa: CASRPGGGLDSPLHF
j_gene: TRBJ2-5; v_gene: TRBV7-2; abundance: many; d_gene: TRBD2; CDR3nt: TGTGCCAGCAGCTTATTAGCTAGCGGGAGTGGAGAGACCCAGTACTTC; CDR3aa: CASSLLASGSGETQYF
j_gene: TRBJ1-1; v_gene: TRBV5-5; abundance: many; d_gene: NA; CDR3nt: TGTGCCAGCAGCCCCCAGGTGGGCACTGAAGCTTTCTTT; CDR3aa: CASSPQVGTEAFF